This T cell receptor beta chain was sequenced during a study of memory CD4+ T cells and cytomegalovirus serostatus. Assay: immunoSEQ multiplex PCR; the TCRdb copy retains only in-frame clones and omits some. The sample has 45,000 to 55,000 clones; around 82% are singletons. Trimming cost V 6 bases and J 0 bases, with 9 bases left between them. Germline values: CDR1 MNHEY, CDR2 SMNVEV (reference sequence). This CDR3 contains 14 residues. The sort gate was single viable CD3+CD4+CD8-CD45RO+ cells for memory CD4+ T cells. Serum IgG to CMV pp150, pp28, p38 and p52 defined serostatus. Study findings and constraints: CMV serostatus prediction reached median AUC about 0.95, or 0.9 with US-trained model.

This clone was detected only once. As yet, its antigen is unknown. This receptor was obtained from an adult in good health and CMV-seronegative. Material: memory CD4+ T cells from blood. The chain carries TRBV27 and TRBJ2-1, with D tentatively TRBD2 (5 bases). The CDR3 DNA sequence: TGTGCCAGCAGGCGAGGGAGCTCCTACAATGAGCAGTTCTTC. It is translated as CASRRGSSYNEQFF.